These 9 T cell receptor beta chains were sequenced from one sample in a study of T cell responses to AZD1222 COVID-19 vaccine. Generated by immunoSEQ multiplex PCR, the TCRdb table keeps only in-frame clones and is missing some. The sample carries over 85,000 clones, around 80% recorded once. The sequencing here drew on peripheral blood, taken on day 0 of AZD1222 vaccination. The receptors come from an adult in good health.

The chain combines TRBV7-6 with TRBJ2-6, with TRBD2 identical over 8 bases. The CDR3 length is 16 residues. Germline CDR1 reads SGHVS; CDR2 reads FNYEAQ. V lost 7 bases and J lost 2; bases outside the gene matches: 7. The CDR3 spells CASTQGRGAGANVLTF. CDR3 sequence (DNA): TGTGCCAGCACCCAGGGGCGGGGGGCTGGGGCCAACGTCCTGACTTTC.

The rearrangement links TRBV7-2 to TRBJ2-1; D is possibly TRBD1 or TRBD2 (6 bases each). CDR1 is SGHTA and CDR2 is FQGNSA in the germline V gene. Trimming removed 5 bases at V and 9 bases at J, with 20 bases between. This CDR3 is built from 15 residues. The CDR3 bases are TGTGCCAGCAGCCTCACCCGGGGGCGATTCGGTGAGCAGTTCTTC. It translates to CASSLTRGRFGEQFF.

The rearrangement links TRBV4-3 to TRBJ1-1, with D hard to call. CDR1 is LGHNA, CDR2 YSLEER, per germline. The CDR3 spans 14 residues. V lost 1 base, J lost 1 base, and 7 bases lay in between. In nucleotides, the CDR3 is TGCGCCAGCAGCCAAGGGAGGTGGAACACTGAAGCTTTCTTT. This gives the protein CASSQGRWNTEAFF.

The chain couples TRBV19 to TRBJ2-3; TRBD2 agrees at 12 bases. The germline V gene has CDR1 LNHDA and CDR2 SQIVND (reference sequence). Unmatched junction bases numbered 4, after V lost 3 bases and J lost 6 bases. The CDR3 spans 15 residues. This chain's CDR3 is CASSIRTSGKDTQYF. CDR3 bases: TGTGCCAGTAGTATCCGGACTAGCGGGAAGGATACGCAGTATTTT. The full variable domain, its missing parts supplied by reference TRBV19 and TRBJ2-3, is DGGITQSPKYLFRKEGQNVTLSCEQNLNHDAMYWYRQDPGQGLRLIYYSQIVNDFQKGDIAEGYSVSREKKESFPLTVTSAQKNPTAFYLCASSIRTSGKDTQYFGPGTRLTVL.

This clone occurred once. J is TRBJ2-5 and V is TRBV24-1; 14 positions match TRBD2. Trimming cost V 1 base and J 5 bases; bases outside gene matches: 5. Germline loops: CDR1 KGHDR, CDR2 SFDVKD. The CDR3 loop spans 17 amino acids. Written as DNA, the CDR3 is TGTGCCACCAGTGATTTCGGGACTAGCGGGGGCAGGGAGACCCAGTACTTC. Translating it yields CATSDFGTSGGRETQYF.

The V and J genes are TRBV2 and TRBJ2-1; tentative D call: TRBD2 (7 bases). Trimming cost V 8 bases and J 7 bases, with 18 bases left between them. The CDR3 sequence is 14 residues long. Germline V lookup: CDR1 SNHLY, CDR2 FYNNEI. The DNA of the CDR3 is TGTGCCAGCCGGACGGGGGGCGTCCGTAATGAGCAGTTCTTC. Translating gives CASRTGGVRNEQFF.

The J gene is TRBJ2-3, the V gene TRBV5-8, with D hard to call. The CDR3 sequence is 13 residues long. CDR1 and CDR2 (germline): SGHTS, YDEGEE. Trimming removed 4 bases at V and 2 bases at J, with 8 bases between. The CDR3 protein is CASSLTHTDTQYF. The DNA for the CDR3 is TGTGCCAGCAGCCTGACCCACACAGATACGCAGTATTTT. Looking up the rest from reference TRBV5-8 and TRBJ2-3 gives the full variable domain: EAGVTQSPTHLIKTRGQQATLRCSPISGHTSVYWYQQALGLGLQFLLWYDEGEERNRGNFPPRFSGRQFPNYSSELNVNALELEDSALYLCASSLTHTDTQYFGPGTRLTVL.

The J gene is TRBJ2-3, the V gene TRBV5-4, with unresolved D. The CDR3 contains 16 residues. Germline CDR1 is SGHNT and CDR2 is YYREEE (reference sequence). Trimming took off 3 bases at V and 0 bases at J, with 14 bases between the two ends. The chain's CDR3 is CASSYLLGTSTDTQYF. CDR3 coding DNA: TGTGCCAGCAGCTACCTCCTAGGAACTAGCACAGATACGCAGTATTTT.

There are a few counts of this clone. The J gene is TRBJ2-1, the V gene TRBV28; 8 nucleotides line up with TRBD1. In germline, CDR1 is MDHEN, CDR2 SYDVKM. The CDR3 runs to 15 residues. V was pared by 5 bases and J by 1 base, with 4 bases of the junction left unmatched. CDR3: CASSGRQGSYNEQFF. The CDR3 DNA follows: TGTGCCAGCAGTGGAAGACAGGGGTCCTACAATGAGCAGTTCTTC.